The sample holds a few counts of the clone carrying this TCR beta chain. No antigen is known for it. This entry belongs to a study of cytomegalovirus exposure and HLA in healthy donors. Findings of the study overall: Later analysis suggested links between common viral pathogens and several top significant clusters. DRB1 had the most TCR associations and HLA-C the fewest, a later analysis found, with rates varying by HLA locus.

V shed 4 bases, J shed 3 bases, and the junction held 16 bases outside the gene matches. The CDR3 contains 18 residues. Per germline, CDR1 SGHRS and CDR2 YFSETQ. Vbeta (60) and Jbeta (13) primers were used in the PCR. This table comes from immunoSEQ multiplex PCR, and its TCRdb copy is limited to in-frame clones, with some not included. Of some 150,000 clones listed, approximately 10% were seen once; the top ten hold roughly 7.2%. The clonotype comes from a woman between 35 and 50 years old in good health and CMV-seropositive. This chain uses TRBV5-1 with TRBJ2-3; 8 bases are shared with TRBD2. The sequenced sample consisted of PBMCs. The CDR3 loop reads CASSPRPTGLAETDTQYF. DNA for the CDR3: TGCGCCAGCAGCCCTAGGCCGACTGGACTAGCCGAGACAGATACGCAGTATTTT.